This TCR beta chain was observed in a study of CD8 T cells in Susac syndrome. Germline loops: CDR1 SGDLS, CDR2 YYNGEE. V was pared by 0 bases and J by 10 bases, with 14 bases between. This CDR3 contains 13 residues. Random hexamers primed reverse transcription of about 0.5 to 1 ug RNA. TCRdb called the immunoSEQ multiplex PCR reads again in MiXCR, with one record for every CDR3 protein. The sample carries more than 150,000 distinct CDR3 sequences, around 93% recorded once. The source material was CD8+ T cells from PBMCs. This chain links TRBV9 with TRBJ2-7; either TRBD1 or TRBD2 may fit D (5 bases each). The receptor's source is a human donor with Susac syndrome. CDR3 region: CASSVGDPLYQYF. The CDR3 nucleotides read TGTGCCAGCAGCGTAGGGGACCCACTCTATCAGTACTTC.